Reported below is one T cell receptor beta chain. Its antigen is undetermined. The sample comes from a study of OX40 agonist ivuxolimab in advanced cancers. The assay was immunoSEQ multiplex PCR, and TCRdb's table has in-frame clones only and misses some. The table lists tens of thousands of clones, over 75% of them singletons. Overall study results and limits: At 0.1 to 3.0 mg/kg and by week 6, clonal expansion occurred in CD4+ and CD8+ blood T cells.

Germline values: CDR1 SNHLY, CDR2 FYNNEI. The CDR3 runs to 11 residues. V dropped 8 bases and J dropped 4; count of bases not matched to a gene: 1. The receptor was isolated from an adult with an advanced solid tumor such as melanoma, head and neck, liver or kidney cancer. The sequencing used CD4+ or CD8+ T cells sorted from blood, collected in a trial of the OX40 agonist ivuxolimab. The chain links TRBV2 to TRBJ1-2; 7 nucleotides align to TRBD1. The CDR3 DNA is TGTGCCAGCGGGACAGCCTATGGCTACACCTTC. Translated: CASGTAYGYTF.